This TCR beta chain originates from a study of T cell repertoires in cytomegalovirus infection. Study information: Public TCR beta signatures indicated both CMV infection and matching HLA type.

This clonotype has ten or more counts. V was pared by 1 base and J by 3 bases, with 6 bases of the junction left unmatched. This CDR3 comprises 16 residues. The germline gives CDR1 SEHNR, CDR2 FQNEAQ (reference sequence). TCRdb redid the calling of the reads with MiXCR, one entry per CDR3 protein. The table has 80,000 to 130,000 distinct CDR3 sequences, around a quarter seen once. The origin of this receptor is a human donor in good health (CMV status not recorded). Some clones in this sample may be carry-over from other donors' samples. V gene TRBV7-9 combines with J gene TRBJ1-5; TRBD1 aligns across 7 bases. Sample: CD8+ T cells from PBMCs. CDR3 sequence: CASSLDGGQNNQPQHF. In DNA, the CDR3 is TGTGCCAGCAGCTTAGATGGGGGACAGAACAATCAGCCCCAGCATTTT.